Each of the 12 T cell receptor beta chains below was sequenced from the same sample in a study of T-cell reconstitution after alpha-beta-depleted transplantation in children. The authors prepared the TCRbeta library with unique molecular identifiers. TCRdb reanalysed the PCR reads using MiXCR and keeps one entry per CDR3 protein. The sample includes nearly 350,000 distinct CDR3 sequences, around 15% of them seen just once. The sequences come from PBMCs, mostly from graft donor cells, collected 360 days after TCRalphabeta/CD19-depleted stem cell transplant. These receptors were taken from a male patient under 10 years old who had a stem cell transplant for acute lymphoblastic leukemia, so the T cells may come from the graft donor.

The rearrangement uses TRBV24-1 and TRBJ1-4; no definite D call. Germline V gene sequence: CDR1 KGHDR, CDR2 SFDVKD. CDR3 size: 13 residues. The V and J ends lost 1 base and 8 bases respectively, with 7 bases between them. This chain's CDR3 is CATSDFTSEKLFF. In DNA form, the CDR3 reads TGTGCCACCAGTGATTTCACATCCGAAAAACTGTTTTTT.

This clonotype was recorded a few times. V gene TRBV5-5 combines with J gene TRBJ1-2, with D hard to call. V was pared by 3 bases and J by 3 bases, with 9 bases between. The length of the CDR3 is 13 residues. Germline V gene sequence: CDR1 SGHKS, CDR2 YYEKEE (reference sequence). The chain's CDR3 is CASSSTTDYGYTF. The DNA of the CDR3 is TGTGCCAGCAGCTCAACAACCGACTATGGCTACACCTTC. Filled out from reference TRBV5-5 and TRBJ1-2, the complete variable domain reads DAGVTQSPTHLIKTRGQQVTLRCSPISGHKSVSWYQQVLGQGPQFIFQYYEKEERGRGNFPDRFSARQFPNYSSELNVNALLLGDSALYLCASSSTTDYGYTFGSGTRLTVV.

In its sample, this clonotype was seen many times. The chain couples TRBV4-3 to TRBJ2-1, with TRBD2 matching over 13 bases. CDR1 is LGHNA and CDR2 is YSLEER in the germline V gene. CDR3 size: 15 residues. The ends lost 3 bases at V and 8 bases at J; junction bases unmatched: 4. Written as DNA, the CDR3 is TGCGCCAGCAGCCAGGGGGGACTAGCGGGATATGAGCAGTTCTTC. Encoded protein: CASSQGGLAGYEQFF.

Many counts were recorded for this clonotype. The gene calls are TRBV4-3 and TRBJ2-1, with D uncertain. The CDR3 sequence is 16 residues long. Germline V gene data show CDR1 as LGHNA and CDR2 as YSLEER. V lost 0 bases to trimming and J lost 5 bases, with 14 bases between them. CDR3 region: CASSQDGTIQNNEQFF. CDR3 nucleotide sequence: TGCGCCAGCAGCCAAGATGGAACTATCCAAAACAATGAGCAGTTCTTC.

The J gene is TRBJ2-3, the V gene TRBV7-9; TRBD1 agrees at 9 bases. J lost 3 bases, V lost 3 bases, and 4 bases had no gene match. CDR1 and CDR2 (germline): SEHNR, FQNEAQ (reference sequence). CDR3 length equals 15 residues. CDR3 in DNA: TGTGCCAGCAGCTTTGGGACAGGGAGGACAGATACGCAGTATTTT. Amino acids: CASSFGTGRTDTQYF.

The V gene is TRBV7-2, the J gene TRBJ1-5, with no clear D. CDR1 is SGHTA, CDR2 FQGNSA, per germline. The CDR3 extends over 13 amino acids. With 1 base removed from V and 4 bases from J, the gap between germline ends came to 5 bases. The CDR3, as DNA: TGTGCCAGCAGCTTAGGACGGAATCAGCCCCAGCATTTT. Its translation: CASSLGRNQPQHF.

This clonotype was seen a few times. V usage is TRBV7-9 and J usage is TRBJ1-4; possibly TRBD1 for D (6 bases). Germline V gives CDR1 SEHNR, CDR2 FQNEAQ (reference sequence). V gave up 5 bases and J gave up 7 bases, with 14 bases separating them. The CDR3 has 14 residues. The CDR3 loop reads CASSGRGGGEKLFF. The DNA for the CDR3 is TGTGCCAGCAGCGGCCGGGGGGGCGGTGAAAAACTGTTTTTT.

This clonotype has only a few counts. The chain employs TRBV12-3 or TRBV12-4 and TRBJ2-6; 7 bases align to TRBD1. The CDR3 consists of 15 residues. Germline trimming cut 7 bases from V and 2 bases from J; bases unmatched to any gene: 5. CDR3 protein: CASNRQGAGANVLTF. The CDR3 DNA sequence: TGTGCCAGCAATCGTCAGGGGGCTGGGGCCAACGTCCTGACTTTC.

The chain carries TRBV7-8 and TRBJ2-3; TRBD2 matches 11 bases. V shed 5 bases and J 4 bases; nucleotides not matched to a gene: 8. CDR1 and CDR2 (germline): SGHVS, FQNEAQ. This CDR3 contains 16 residues. CDR3 in DNA: TGTGCCAGCAGCGTAAGCGGGACTAGCGGTGCAGATACGCAGTATTTT. It specifies CASSVSGTSGADTQYF.

This clonotype has only a few counts. This sequence joins TRBV3-1 and TRBJ2-1; 10 nucleotides match TRBD2. The CDR3 consists of 19 residues. With V trimmed by 0 bases and J by 9 bases, 17 bases remained unmatched. Per germline, CDR1 LGHDT and CDR2 YNNKEL (reference sequence). CDR3 in DNA: TGTGCCAGCAGCCAAGATACCCAAGGTCGAGCGGGAGGGCCCGGTGAGCAGTTCTTC. It encodes CASSQDTQGRAGGPGEQFF.

Ten or more counts support this clonotype. The rearrangement uses TRBV12-3 or TRBV12-4 and TRBJ2-3, with 13 bases that match TRBD2. The CDR3 totals 15 residues. V lost 7 bases and J lost 4; bases outside the gene matches: 5. The CDR3 sequence: CASIAGLAGADTQYF. Here the CDR3 DNA reads TGTGCCAGCATCGCTGGACTAGCGGGAGCAGATACGCAGTATTTT.

This clonotype was recorded many times. This chain uses TRBV29-1 with TRBJ2-2; D gene unclear. CDR3 length: 14 amino acids. The V and J ends lost 4 bases and 0 bases respectively, with 9 bases between them. The germline V gene has CDR1 SQVTM and CDR2 ANQGSEA. In DNA, the CDR3 is TGCAGCGTTGTGGGCGGTCCGAACACCGGGGAGCTGTTTTTT. It specifies CSVVGGPNTGELFF.